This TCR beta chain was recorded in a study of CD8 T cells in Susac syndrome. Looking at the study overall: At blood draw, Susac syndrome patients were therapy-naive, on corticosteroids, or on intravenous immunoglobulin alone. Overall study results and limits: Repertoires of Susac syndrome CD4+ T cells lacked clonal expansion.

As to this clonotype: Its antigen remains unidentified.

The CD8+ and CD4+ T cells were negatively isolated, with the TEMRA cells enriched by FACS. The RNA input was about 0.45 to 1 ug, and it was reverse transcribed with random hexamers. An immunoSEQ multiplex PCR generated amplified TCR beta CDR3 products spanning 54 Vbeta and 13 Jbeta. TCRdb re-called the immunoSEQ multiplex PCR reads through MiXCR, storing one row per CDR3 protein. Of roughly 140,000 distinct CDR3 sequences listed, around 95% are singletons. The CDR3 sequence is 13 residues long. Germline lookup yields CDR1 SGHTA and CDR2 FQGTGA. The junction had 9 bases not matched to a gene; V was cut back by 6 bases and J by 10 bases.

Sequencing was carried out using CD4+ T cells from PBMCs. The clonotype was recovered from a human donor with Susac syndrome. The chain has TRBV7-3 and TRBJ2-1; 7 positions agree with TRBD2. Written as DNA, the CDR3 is TGTGCCAGCAGTTTTACTGGCGGGAGAGAGCAGTTCTTC. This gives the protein CASSFTGGREQFF. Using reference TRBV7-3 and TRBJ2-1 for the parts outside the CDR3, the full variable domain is GAGVSQTPSNKVTEKGKYVELRCDPISGHTALYWYRQSLGQGPEFLIYFQGTGAADDSGLPNDRFFAVRPEGSVSTLKIQRTERGDSAVYLCASSFTGGREQFFGPGTRLTVL.